A selection of T cell receptor beta chains follows, all from one sample in a study of blood T cell repertoires in COVID-19. The method was immunoSEQ multiplex PCR; TCRdb's version includes in-frame clones alone and lacks a portion of them. Of around 100,000 clones listed, approximately 89% are singletons. The sequenced material came from peripheral blood. The receptors were gathered from a human donor with active COVID-19. The donor label of this sample is uncertain. The CDR3 runs from the conserved cysteine through the conserved F or W. Each record gives: D gene, clone size, J gene, V gene, CDR3 protein, CDR3 DNA. D genes are given only for firm matches. Size tells how often a clone was seen (once, few, many) or the class of an expanded clone, and some rows leave it out.

d_gene: -
abundance: -
j_gene: TRBJ2-2
v_gene: TRBV7-8
CDR3aa: CASSEERARTGELFF
CDR3nt: TGTGCCAGCAGCGAGGAGAGGGCTAGGACCGGGGAGCTGTTTTTT

d_gene: TRBD1
abundance: -
j_gene: TRBJ2-7
v_gene: TRBV5-5
CDR3aa: CASSREPDRAYEQYF
CDR3nt: TGTGCCAGCAGCCGTGAGCCGGACAGGGCCTACGAGCAGTACTTC

d_gene: -
abundance: -
j_gene: TRBJ2-2
v_gene: TRBV19
CDR3aa: CASNPRQKNTGELFF
CDR3nt: TGTGCCAGTAACCCCCGACAGAAGAACACCGGGGAGCTGTTTTTT

d_gene: TRBD1
abundance: -
j_gene: TRBJ2-7
v_gene: TRBV11-3
CDR3aa: CASSLGGGGEQYF
CDR3nt: TGTGCCAGCAGCTTAGGAGGGGGCGGCGAGCAGTACTTC

d_gene: TRBD1
abundance: once
j_gene: TRBJ2-6
v_gene: TRBV6-1
CDR3aa: CASSASGQGSPGANVLTF
CDR3nt: TGTGCCAGCAGTGCCTCCGGACAGGGGAGCCCTGGGGCCAACGTCCTGACTTTC

d_gene: -
abundance: few
j_gene: TRBJ1-6
v_gene: TRBV9
CDR3aa: CASSPGDPNSPLHF
CDR3nt: TGTGCCAGCAGCCCAGGGGACCCCAATTCACCCCTCCACTTT

d_gene: -
abundance: -
j_gene: TRBJ1-1
v_gene: TRBV27
CDR3aa: CASSFWNTEAFF
CDR3nt: TGTGCCAGCAGTTTCTGGAACACTGAAGCTTTCTTT

d_gene: TRBD2
abundance: -
j_gene: TRBJ2-7
v_gene: TRBV5-6
CDR3aa: CASSSSLAGDYEQYF
CDR3nt: TGTGCCAGCAGCAGCTCCCTAGCGGGGGACTACGAGCAGTACTTC

d_gene: TRBD2
abundance: -
j_gene: TRBJ2-1
v_gene: TRBV6-5
CDR3aa: CASSRLAGGYNEQFF
CDR3nt: TGTGCCAGCAGCCGACTAGCGGGGGGTTACAATGAGCAGTTCTTC

d_gene: TRBD1
abundance: -
j_gene: TRBJ2-3
v_gene: TRBV4-1
CDR3aa: CASSQDPDRADTQYF
CDR3nt: TGCGCCAGCAGCCAAGACCCCGACAGGGCAGATACGCAGTATTTT

d_gene: TRBD1
abundance: -
j_gene: TRBJ1-1
v_gene: TRBV9
CDR3aa: CASSGGQTITMNTEAFF
CDR3nt: TGTGCCAGCAGCGGGGGACAGACGATCACGATGAACACTGAAGCTTTCTTT

d_gene: -
abundance: -
j_gene: TRBJ2-7
v_gene: TRBV10-3
CDR3aa: CAISDPNSYEQYF
CDR3nt: TGTGCCATCAGTGACCCTAACTCCTACGAGCAGTACTTC

d_gene: -
abundance: -
j_gene: TRBJ2-7
v_gene: TRBV2
CDR3aa: CATQARNSYEQYF
CDR3nt: TGTGCCACCCAAGCTAGGAATTCCTACGAGCAGTACTTC

d_gene: -
abundance: few
j_gene: TRBJ1-5
v_gene: TRBV19
CDR3aa: CASSAVRLSNQPQHF
CDR3nt: TGTGCCAGTAGTGCCGTCAGGCTGAGCAATCAGCCCCAGCATTTT

d_gene: -
abundance: -
j_gene: TRBJ1-5
v_gene: TRBV4-3
CDR3aa: CASSQEERGPQHF
CDR3nt: TGCGCCAGCAGCCAAGAGGAGAGAGGGCCCCAGCATTTT

d_gene: -
abundance: -
j_gene: TRBJ2-4
v_gene: TRBV29-1
CDR3aa: CSVEAGDIQYF
CDR3nt: TGCAGCGTTGAAGCCGGGGACATTCAGTACTTC

d_gene: -
abundance: -
j_gene: TRBJ1-4
v_gene: TRBV4-1
CDR3aa: CASSQDTNPNEKLFF
CDR3nt: TGCGCCAGCAGCCAAGATACAAATCCTAATGAAAAACTGTTTTTT

d_gene: -
abundance: -
j_gene: TRBJ2-7
v_gene: TRBV6-6
CDR3aa: CASSSNDRRHEQYF
CDR3nt: TGTGCCAGCAGCTCTAACGACAGGAGGCACGAGCAGTACTTC

d_gene: TRBD1
abundance: once
j_gene: TRBJ1-2
v_gene: TRBV19
CDR3aa: CASSRGQGDGYTF
CDR3nt: TGTGCCAGTAGCCGGGGGCAGGGGGATGGCTACACCTTC

d_gene: -
abundance: -
j_gene: TRBJ1-2
v_gene: TRBV27
CDR3aa: CASRPGTTLSYTF
CDR3nt: TGTGCCAGCAGACCCGGGACAACCCTTAGCTACACCTTC

d_gene: -
abundance: -
j_gene: TRBJ2-1
v_gene: TRBV6-5
CDR3aa: CASSATRVYNEQFF
CDR3nt: TGTGCCAGCAGCGCGACGAGGGTGTACAATGAGCAGTTCTTC

d_gene: TRBD1
abundance: once
j_gene: TRBJ1-2
v_gene: TRBV28
CDR3aa: CASRMPTGLSTNYGYTF
CDR3nt: TGTGCCAGCAGGATGCCGACAGGGCTAAGTACTAACTATGGCTACACCTTC

d_gene: -
abundance: once
j_gene: TRBJ1-1
v_gene: TRBV6-6
CDR3aa: CASSYSGTPGVPFF
CDR3nt: TGTGCCAGCAGTTACAGCGGGACTCCGGGAGTACCTTTCTTT

d_gene: -
abundance: -
j_gene: TRBJ2-2
v_gene: TRBV18
CDR3aa: CASSPFGGADTGELFF
CDR3nt: TGTGCCAGCTCACCATTTGGAGGGGCCGACACCGGGGAGCTGTTTTTT

d_gene: -
abundance: -
j_gene: TRBJ1-1
v_gene: TRBV18
CDR3aa: CASSPFPDGATGAFF
CDR3nt: TGTGCCAGCTCACCTTTCCCGGACGGAGCTACGGGGGCTTTCTTT

d_gene: -
abundance: -
j_gene: TRBJ1-2
v_gene: TRBV6-5
CDR3aa: CASSLQGSDYTF
CDR3nt: TGTGCCAGCAGTTTACAGGGCTCGGACTACACCTTC

d_gene: TRBD2
abundance: -
j_gene: TRBJ2-3
v_gene: TRBV7-3
CDR3aa: CASSPSGTSGVSPPQYF
CDR3nt: TGTGCCAGCAGCCCTTCCGGGACTAGCGGGGTTTCCCCTCCGCAGTATTTT

d_gene: TRBD2
abundance: -
j_gene: TRBJ2-7
v_gene: TRBV28
CDR3aa: CASSSGGFPYEQYF
CDR3nt: TGTGCCAGCTCTAGCGGGGGGTTCCCCTACGAGCAGTACTTC